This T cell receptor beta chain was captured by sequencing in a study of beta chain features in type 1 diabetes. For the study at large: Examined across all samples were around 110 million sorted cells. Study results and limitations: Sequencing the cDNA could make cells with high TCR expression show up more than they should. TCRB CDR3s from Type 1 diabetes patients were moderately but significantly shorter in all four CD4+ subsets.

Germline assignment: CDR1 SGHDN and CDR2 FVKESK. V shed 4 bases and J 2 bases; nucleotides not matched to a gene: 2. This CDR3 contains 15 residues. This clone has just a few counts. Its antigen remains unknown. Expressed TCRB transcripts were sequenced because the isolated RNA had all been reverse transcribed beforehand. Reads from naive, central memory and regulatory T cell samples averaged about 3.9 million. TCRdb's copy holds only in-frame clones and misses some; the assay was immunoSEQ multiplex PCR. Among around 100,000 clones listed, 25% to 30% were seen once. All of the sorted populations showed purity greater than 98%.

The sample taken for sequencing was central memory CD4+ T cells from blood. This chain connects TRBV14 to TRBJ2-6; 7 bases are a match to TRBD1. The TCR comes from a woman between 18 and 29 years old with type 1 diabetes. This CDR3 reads CASSLTGAGANVLTF. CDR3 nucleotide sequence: TGTGCCAGCAGCCTCACAGGGGCTGGGGCCAACGTCCTGACTTTC. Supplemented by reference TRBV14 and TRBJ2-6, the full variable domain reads EAGVTQFPSHSVIEKGQTVTLRCDPISGHDNLYWYRRVMGKEIKFLLHFVKESKQDESGMPNNRFLAERTGGTYSTLKVQPAELEDSGVYFCASSLTGAGANVLTFGAGSRLTVL.